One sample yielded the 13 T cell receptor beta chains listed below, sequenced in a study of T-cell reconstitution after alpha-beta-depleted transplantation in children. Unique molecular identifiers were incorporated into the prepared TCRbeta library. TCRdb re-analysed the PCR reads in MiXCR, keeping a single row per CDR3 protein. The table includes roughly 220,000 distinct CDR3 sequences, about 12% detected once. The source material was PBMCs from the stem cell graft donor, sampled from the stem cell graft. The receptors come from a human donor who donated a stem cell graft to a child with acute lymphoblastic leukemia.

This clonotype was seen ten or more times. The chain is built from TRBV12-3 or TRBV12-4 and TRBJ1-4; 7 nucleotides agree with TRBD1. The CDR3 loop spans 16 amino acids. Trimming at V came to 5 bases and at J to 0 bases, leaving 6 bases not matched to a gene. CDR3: CASSPDRATTNEKLFF. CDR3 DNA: TGTGCCAGCAGTCCAGACAGGGCGACAACTAATGAAAAACTGTTTTTT.

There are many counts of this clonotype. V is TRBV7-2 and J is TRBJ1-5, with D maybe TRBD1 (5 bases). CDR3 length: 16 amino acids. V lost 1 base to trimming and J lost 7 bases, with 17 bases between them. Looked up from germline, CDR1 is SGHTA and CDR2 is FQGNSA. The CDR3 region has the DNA TGTGCCAGCAGCTTAGTGGGTGGCAGGGAGGGACAGCCCCAGCATTTT. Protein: CASSLVGGREGQPQHF.

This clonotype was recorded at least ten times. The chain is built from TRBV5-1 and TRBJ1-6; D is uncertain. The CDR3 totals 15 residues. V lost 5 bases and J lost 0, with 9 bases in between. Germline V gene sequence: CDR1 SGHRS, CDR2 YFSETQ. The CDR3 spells CASSGGSSYNSPLHF. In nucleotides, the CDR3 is TGCGCCAGCAGTGGCGGGAGCTCCTATAATTCACCCCTCCACTTT.

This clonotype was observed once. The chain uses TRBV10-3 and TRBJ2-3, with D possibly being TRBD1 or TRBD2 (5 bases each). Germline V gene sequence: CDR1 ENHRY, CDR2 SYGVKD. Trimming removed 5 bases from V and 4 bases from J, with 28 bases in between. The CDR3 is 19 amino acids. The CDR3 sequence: CAISFGERGAWYSADTQYF. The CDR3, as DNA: TGTGCCATCAGTTTCGGGGAGAGGGGCGCCTGGTACAGCGCAGATACGCAGTATTTT.

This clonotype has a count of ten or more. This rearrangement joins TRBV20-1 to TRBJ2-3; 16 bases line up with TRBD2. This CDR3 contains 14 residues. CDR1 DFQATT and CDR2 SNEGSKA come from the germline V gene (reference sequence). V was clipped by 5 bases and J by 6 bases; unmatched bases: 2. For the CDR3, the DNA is TGCAGTGCTCCGGGACTAGCGGGAGGGGATACGCAGTATTTT. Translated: CSAPGLAGGDTQYF.

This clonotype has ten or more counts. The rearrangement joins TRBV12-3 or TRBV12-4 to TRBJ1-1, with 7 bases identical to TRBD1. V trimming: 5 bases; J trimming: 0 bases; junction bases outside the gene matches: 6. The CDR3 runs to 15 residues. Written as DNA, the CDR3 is TGTGCCAGCAGTATCGGGACAGAATTGAACACTGAAGCTTTCTTT. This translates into CASSIGTELNTEAFF.

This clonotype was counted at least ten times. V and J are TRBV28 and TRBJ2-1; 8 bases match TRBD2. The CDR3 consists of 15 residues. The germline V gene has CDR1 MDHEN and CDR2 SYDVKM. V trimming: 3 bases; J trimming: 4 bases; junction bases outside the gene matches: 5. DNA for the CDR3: TGTGCCAGCAGTTTTTCGGCTAGCGGGTACAATGAGCAGTTCTTC. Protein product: CASSFSASGYNEQFF.

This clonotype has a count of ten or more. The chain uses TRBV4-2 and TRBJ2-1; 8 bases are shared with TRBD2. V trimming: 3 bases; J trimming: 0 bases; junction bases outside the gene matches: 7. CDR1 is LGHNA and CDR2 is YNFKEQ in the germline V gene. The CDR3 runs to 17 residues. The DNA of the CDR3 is TGTGCCAGCAGCCAGGCGGGACTAGTCATCTCCTACAATGAGCAGTTCTTC. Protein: CASSQAGLVISYNEQFF.

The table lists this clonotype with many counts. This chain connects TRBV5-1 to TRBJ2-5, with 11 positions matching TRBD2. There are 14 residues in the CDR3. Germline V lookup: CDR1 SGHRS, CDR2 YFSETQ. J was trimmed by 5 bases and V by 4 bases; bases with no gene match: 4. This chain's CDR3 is CASSGGTSGETQYF. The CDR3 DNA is TGCGCCAGCAGCGGGGGGACTAGCGGCGAGACCCAGTACTTC.

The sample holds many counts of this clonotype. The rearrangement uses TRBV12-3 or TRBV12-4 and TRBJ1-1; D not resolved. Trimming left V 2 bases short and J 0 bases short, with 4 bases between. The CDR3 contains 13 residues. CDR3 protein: CASSLTVNTEAFF. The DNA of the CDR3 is TGTGCCAGCAGTTTAACCGTGAACACTGAAGCTTTCTTT.

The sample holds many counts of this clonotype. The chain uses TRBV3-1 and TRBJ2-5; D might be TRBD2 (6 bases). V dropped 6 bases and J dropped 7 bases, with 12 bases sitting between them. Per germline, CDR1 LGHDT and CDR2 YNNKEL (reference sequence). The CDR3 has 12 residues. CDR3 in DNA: TGTGCCAGCAGTCTTGACGGGAGGACCCAGTACTTC. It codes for CASSLDGRTQYF.

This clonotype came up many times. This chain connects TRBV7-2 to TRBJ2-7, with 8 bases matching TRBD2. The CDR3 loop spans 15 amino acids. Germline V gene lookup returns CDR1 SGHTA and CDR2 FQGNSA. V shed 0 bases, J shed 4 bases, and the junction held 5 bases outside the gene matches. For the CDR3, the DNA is TGTGCCAGCAGCTTAGCTAGCGGGGAAATATACGAGCAGTACTTC. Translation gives CASSLASGEIYEQYF.

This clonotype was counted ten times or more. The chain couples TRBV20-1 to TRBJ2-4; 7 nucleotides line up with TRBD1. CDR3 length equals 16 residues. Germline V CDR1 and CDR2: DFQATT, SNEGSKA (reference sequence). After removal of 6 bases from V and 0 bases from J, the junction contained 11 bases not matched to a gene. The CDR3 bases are TGCAGTGCGAACGGGGTAGGGGGCCTAGCCAAAAACATTCAGTACTTC. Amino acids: CSANGVGGLAKNIQYF.